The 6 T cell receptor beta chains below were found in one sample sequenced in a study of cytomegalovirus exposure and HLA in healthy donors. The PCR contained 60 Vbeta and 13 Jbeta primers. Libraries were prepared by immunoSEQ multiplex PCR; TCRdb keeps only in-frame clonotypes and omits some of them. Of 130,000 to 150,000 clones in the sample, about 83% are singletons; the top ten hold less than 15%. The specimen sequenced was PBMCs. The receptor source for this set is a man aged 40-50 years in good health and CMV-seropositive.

The CDR3 region is CARSILAGSSYNEQFF. As DNA, the CDR3 is TGTGCCAGAAGCATACTAGCGGGAAGCTCCTACAATGAGCAGTTCTTC. This chain joins TRBV5-3 and TRBJ2-1; 10 nucleotides align to TRBD2. TRBV5-3 is annotated as an ORF whose role is uncertain. Trimming removed 4 bases from V and 0 bases from J; junction bases left unmatched: 4. The CDR3 is made up of 16 amino acids.

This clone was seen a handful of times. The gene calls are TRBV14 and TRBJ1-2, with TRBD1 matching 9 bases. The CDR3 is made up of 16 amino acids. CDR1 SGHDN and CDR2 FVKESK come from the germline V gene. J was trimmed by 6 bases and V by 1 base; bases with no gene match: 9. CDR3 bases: TGTGCCAGCAGCCAAGCCTTCCCTTGGACAGGGGATGGCTACACCTTC. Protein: CASSQAFPWTGDGYTF. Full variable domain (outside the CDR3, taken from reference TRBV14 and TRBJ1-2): EAGVTQFPSHSVIEKGQTVTLRCDPISGHDNLYWYRRVMGKEIKFLLHFVKESKQDESGMPNNRFLAERTGGTYSTLKVQPAELEDSGVYFCASSQAFPWTGDGYTFGSGTRLTVV.

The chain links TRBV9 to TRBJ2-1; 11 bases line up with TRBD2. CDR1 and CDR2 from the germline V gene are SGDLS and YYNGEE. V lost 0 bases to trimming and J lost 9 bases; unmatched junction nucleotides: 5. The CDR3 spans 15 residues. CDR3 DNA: TGTGCCAGCAGCGTAGCGAGTAGCGGGAGGGGTGAGCAGTTCTTC. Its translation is CASSVASSGRGEQFF.

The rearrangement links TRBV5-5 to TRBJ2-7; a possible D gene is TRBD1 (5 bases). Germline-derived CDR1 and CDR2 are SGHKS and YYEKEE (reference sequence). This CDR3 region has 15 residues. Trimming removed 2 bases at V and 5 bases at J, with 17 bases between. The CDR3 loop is CASSFPGPMGHEQYF. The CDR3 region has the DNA TGTGCCAGCAGCTTTCCGGGTCCCATGGGGCACGAGCAGTACTTC.

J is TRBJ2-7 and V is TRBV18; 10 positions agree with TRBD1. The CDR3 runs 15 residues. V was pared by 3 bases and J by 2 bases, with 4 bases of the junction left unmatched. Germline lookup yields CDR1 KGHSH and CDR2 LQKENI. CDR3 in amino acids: CASSPRDRGAYEQYF. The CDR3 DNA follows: TGTGCCAGCTCACCCCGGGACAGGGGAGCCTACGAGCAGTACTTC.

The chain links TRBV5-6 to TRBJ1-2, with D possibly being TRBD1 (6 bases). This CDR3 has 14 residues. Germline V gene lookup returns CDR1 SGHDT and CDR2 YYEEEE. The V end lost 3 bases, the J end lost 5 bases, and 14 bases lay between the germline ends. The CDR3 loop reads CASSSTGPLYGYTF. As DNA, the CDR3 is TGTGCCAGCAGCTCAACAGGGCCCCTTTATGGCTACACCTTC.